One T cell receptor beta chain is described in this entry. Antigen: not known. This sample was taken from a study of cytomegalovirus exposure and HLA in healthy donors. Findings of the study overall: Prior analysis indicated that the majority of TCR beta V segments exhibited productivity approximately 90% or approximately 30% of the time.

Primers for the PCR totalled 60 Vbeta and 13 Jbeta. Method: immunoSEQ multiplex PCR; TCRdb's copy keeps in-frame clones and lacks some. The sample lists more than 150,000 clones, approximately 84% occurring once. The sequencing input was PBMCs. This TCR was sampled from a girl less than two years old in good health and CMV-seronegative.

The CDR3 here is CASNNTGGSTGELFF. In nucleotides, the CDR3 is TGTGCCAGCAACAATACGGGGGGTTCCACCGGGGAGCTGTTTTTT. This rearrangement joins TRBV5-6 to TRBJ2-2; 7 bases agree with TRBD2. CDR1 and CDR2 (germline): SGHDT, YYEEEE. V gave up 6 bases and J gave up 4 bases; unmatched junction bases: 9. The CDR3 consists of 15 residues.